This T cell receptor (beta chain) was sequenced during a study of identical twins. This clonotype was counted only a few times. At one boundary the junction diverges from the germline segment, which might be a read error. Germline V gene lookup returns CDR1 MGHRA and CDR2 YSYEKL. The CDR3 loop spans 14 amino acids. Unique molecular identifiers were present on the cDNA, and a universal primer site came from template switching. TCRdb redid the calling of the 5' RACE reads with MiXCR, one entry per CDR3 protein. Of some 250,000 distinct CDR3 sequences in the sample, about 12% were seen once. These data also featured in a second study, about yellow fever vaccine responses in identical twins. This second study says: Reportedly, twins showed a vaccine T cell response that looked partly convergent and partly personalized.

The V gene is TRBV4-1, the J gene TRBJ2-1; D ambiguous. This receptor was obtained from a woman aged 18-30 years in good health. Material: memory (CD45RO+) T cells sorted from blood. Here the CDR3 reads CASSQAGSSNEQFF. The CDR3 region has the DNA TGCGCCAGCAGCCAAGCGGGCTCCTCCAATGAGCAGTTCTTC.